These 8 T cell receptor beta chains originate from one sample sequenced in a study of immune evolution from preneoplasia to lung adenocarcinoma. Assay: immunoSEQ multiplex PCR; the TCRdb copy retains only in-frame clones and omits some. Altogether approximately 5,900 clones are present, approximately 78% being singletons, with the ten largest covering more than 5.5%. Sequenced: FFPE adjacent normal lung tissue. The receptor set was obtained from a donor aged 70 or over with lung adenocarcinoma.

The V gene is TRBV5-4, the J gene TRBJ2-5, with D perhaps assigned TRBD1 or TRBD2 (6 bases each). The CDR3 runs to 15 residues. Per germline, CDR1 SGHNT and CDR2 YYREEE (reference sequence). Trimming removed 1 base from V and 5 bases from J, with 15 bases in between. The CDR3 sequence: CASSLRLGGGETQYF. As DNA, the CDR3 is TGTGCCAGCAGCTTGAGGTTGGGGGGCGGGGAGACCCAGTACTTC.

The chain recombines TRBV28 with TRBJ1-1; D gene unclear. V lost 5 bases and J 3 bases, leaving 19 bases between the germline ends. From germline, CDR1 is MDHEN and CDR2 SYDVKM. CDR3 length: 16 residues. CDR3 in amino acids: CASSGNKANEDTEAFF. The CDR3 nucleotides read TGTGCCAGCAGTGGGAACAAGGCGAATGAGGACACTGAAGCTTTCTTT. The whole variable domain, filled in from reference TRBV28 and TRBJ1-1, reads DVKVTQSSRYLVKRTGEKVFLECVQDMDHENMFWYRQDPGLGLRLIYFSYDVKMKEKGDIPEGYSVSREKKERFSLILESASTNQTSMYLCASSGNKANEDTEAFFGQGTRLTVV.

V and J are TRBV30 and TRBJ1-1, with D perhaps TRBD1 (5 bases). The ends were cut back, 0 bases at V and 6 bases at J, with 11 bases in the middle. The germline gives CDR1 GTSNPN, CDR2 SVGIG (reference sequence). There are 13 residues in the CDR3. CDR3 sequence (DNA): TGTGCCTGGAGTGTACAGGTAGAGTCTGAAGCTTTCTTT. As protein: CAWSVQVESEAFF. The full variable domain, completed using reference TRBV30 and TRBJ1-1, is SQTIHQWPATLVQPVGSPLSLECTVEGTSNPNLYWYRQAAGRGLQLLFYSVGIGQISSEVPQNLSASRPQDRQFILSSKKLLLSDSGFYLCAWSVQVESEAFFGQGTRLTVV.

With respect to this clone: One junction end does not reproduce the germline sequence, and a read error may be involved. The same CDR3 arises from other DNA sequences in this sample as well. The rearrangement uses TRBV7-2 and TRBJ1-1; D is undetermined. The CDR3 totals 14 residues. CDR1 and CDR2 (germline): SGHTA, FQGNSA. The CDR3 reads CASSPTTVNTEAFF. The CDR3 DNA reads as TGTGCCAGCAGCCCAACTACAGTGAACACTGAAGCTTTTTTT. The full variable domain, in which reference TRBV7-2 and TRBJ1-1 provide the parts outside the CDR3, is GAGVSQSPSNKVTEKGKDVELRCDPISGHTALYWYRQSLGQGLEFLIYFQGNSAPDKSGLPSDRFSAERTGGSVSTLTIQRTQQEDSAVYLCASSPTTVNTEAFFGQGTRLTVV.

This chain links TRBV7-2 with TRBJ2-2, with 7 bases fitting TRBD2. The germline V gene has CDR1 SGHTA and CDR2 FQGNSA. With V trimmed by 4 bases and J by 6 bases, 5 bases remained unmatched. There are 14 residues in the CDR3. CDR3 coding DNA: TGTGCCAGCAGCTCCGGGACTATTCCCGGGGAGCTGTTTTTT. Encoded protein: CASSSGTIPGELFF.

This clone was observed once. This chain uses TRBV30 with TRBJ2-7; D possibly uses TRBD1 or TRBD2 (5 bases each). Germline V gene lookup returns CDR1 GTSNPN and CDR2 SVGIG (reference sequence). CDR3 length: 17 amino acids. Between the trimmed V and J ends, which lost 2 bases and 3 bases, there was a span of 23 bases. CDR3 amino acids: CAWSYTRTQGWSYEQYF. For the CDR3, the DNA is TGTGCCTGGAGTTATACTCGGACTCAGGGCTGGAGCTACGAGCAGTACTTC.

This clone was recorded a few times. V is TRBV6-5 and J is TRBJ1-4; TRBD1 agrees at 8 bases. The CDR3 loop spans 14 amino acids. CDR1 and CDR2 from the germline V gene are MNHEY and SVGAGI. Germline trimming cut 5 bases from V and 6 bases from J; bases unmatched to any gene: 5. The CDR3 is CASSDRGPDEKLFF. CDR3 in DNA: TGTGCCAGCAGTGACAGGGGCCCGGATGAAAAACTGTTTTTT.

The V call is TRBV2, the J call TRBJ2-7; D tentatively reads TRBD1 or TRBD2 (5 bases each). Germline loops: CDR1 SNHLY, CDR2 FYNNEI. CDR3 length: 15 residues. V was trimmed by 6 bases and J by 1 base, leaving 16 bases between them. The CDR3 spells CASRGLGTDSYEQYF. The DNA for the CDR3 is TGTGCCAGCAGGGGATTGGGGACGGATTCCTACGAGCAGTACTTC. Supplemented by reference TRBV2 and TRBJ2-7, the full variable domain reads EPEVTQTPSHQVTQMGQEVILRCVPISNHLYFYWYRQILGQKVEFLVSFYNNEISEKSEIFDDQFSVERPDGSNFTLKIRSTKLEDSAMYFCASRGLGTDSYEQYFGPGTRLTVT.